The present T cell receptor (beta chain) was sequenced within a study of cytomegalovirus exposure and HLA in healthy donors. Findings of the study overall: Later genetic work tied a missense DCLRE1C variant to beta-chain V and J trimming. Because they were indistinguishable, some V segments, including TRBV6-2 and TRBV6-3, were excluded.

Notes on this clone: Antigen specificity is unknown.

The CDR3 sequence is 16 residues long. Germline V gene data show CDR1 as SGHRS and CDR2 as YFSETQ. V lost 0 bases and J lost 1, with 10 bases in between. The primer mix had 60 Vbeta and 13 Jbeta primers. Method: immunoSEQ multiplex PCR; TCRdb's copy keeps in-frame clones and lacks some. Here the sample spans 150,000 to 180,000 clones, approximately 80% being singletons. This receptor was identified in a woman aged 45-65 years in good health and CMV-seropositive. Sequencing was carried out using PBMCs. V gene TRBV5-1 combines with J gene TRBJ2-2; D perhaps matches TRBD1 (6 bases). CDR3 protein: CASSLASGVNTGELFF. In DNA form, the CDR3 reads TGCGCCAGCAGCTTGGCCTCAGGGGTGAACACCGGGGAGCTGTTTTTT.